A selection of T cell receptor beta chains follows, all from one sample in a study of cytotoxic CD8 clonotypes in ibrutinib-treated CLL. Assay: immunoSEQ multiplex PCR; the TCRdb copy retains only in-frame clones and omits some. The sample contains 200,000 or so clones, more than 70% of which appear only once. The material was PBMCs, obtained after 12 months of ibrutinib treatment. The receptor source for this set is a human donor with chronic lymphocytic leukemia. Each CDR3 is given with its conserved first and last residue. The D gene is left open where the match is weak. Clone size is given for some rows only: seen once, a few or many times, or a class if the clone is expanded.

cdr3_nt | cdr3_aa | j_call | clone_size | d_call | v_call
TGTGCCAGCAGTCCAGGGTGGCAGGGGGTCGGAGGCTACACCTTC | CASSPGWQGVGGYTF | TRBJ1-2 | many | TRBD1 | TRBV27
TGTGCCAGCTCCCTGGGGACAGGGGAGTACGAGCAGTACTTC | CASSLGTGEYEQYF | TRBJ2-7 | - | TRBD1 | TRBV18
TGTGCCAGCAGTGATGGAAGGGGATTTGAGGAGACCCAGTACTTC | CASSDGRGFEETQYF | TRBJ2-5 | - | - | TRBV6-1
TGTGCCAGCTCAACGAACGACGCGACAGATACGCAGTATTTT | CASSTNDATDTQYF | TRBJ2-3 | few | - | TRBV6-1
TGTGCCAGTAGTGAGGGACAGCCCCTCTACAATGAGCAGTTCTTC | CASSEGQPLYNEQFF | TRBJ2-1 | - | TRBD1 | TRBV19
TGTGCCAGCAGTTCCCGGGGACAGTCACCCCTCCACTTT | CASSSRGQSPLHF | TRBJ1-6 | - | TRBD1 | TRBV27
TGTGCCAGCAGCTTATTTAGCGGGGAAGGGACCCAGTACTTC | CASSLFSGEGTQYF | TRBJ2-5 | few | TRBD2 | TRBV7-9
TGTGCCAGCAGCGTCCAGGGGGTCCAAGAGACCCAGTACTTC | CASSVQGVQETQYF | TRBJ2-5 | once | TRBD1 | TRBV9
TGTGCCAGCGACTCCGGTGGAGCTTTCTTT | CASDSGGAFF | TRBJ1-1 | - | - | TRBV6-4
TGTGCCAGCAGCAACCAAGGACAGGGGGCCACTGAAGCTTTCTTT | CASSNQGQGATEAFF | TRBJ1-1 | - | TRBD1 | TRBV7-3
TGTGCCAGCAGCTCCGGCGGCGGGGGCACCACCCAGTACTTC | CASSSGGGGTTQYF | TRBJ2-5 | - | - | TRBV7-9
TGTGCCAGTGGCCCTCAAGGGAGTAATGAAAAACTGTTTTTT | CASGPQGSNEKLFF | TRBJ1-4 | - | - | TRBV2
TGTGCCAGCAGCCCTCAGCCCATTAACACTGAAGCTTTCTTT | CASSPQPINTEAFF | TRBJ1-1 | - | - | TRBV5-4
TGCGCCAGCAGCTTGGACGACTCTGGAAACACCATATATTTT | CASSLDDSGNTIYF | TRBJ1-3 | - | - | TRBV5-1
TGTGCCAGCAGCGAATCGCCAGGGTGGGGGAAAACTGAAGCTTTCTTT | CASSESPGWGKTEAFF | TRBJ1-1 | - | - | TRBV9
TGTGCCAGCTGGGAGCTAGCGGGAGGGTACAATGAGCAGTTCTTC | CASWELAGGYNEQFF | TRBJ2-1 | - | TRBD2 | TRBV2
TGCGCCAGCAGTGAGGGGCAGACCAAACCTTTCTTT | CASSEGQTKPFF | TRBJ1-1 | - | - | TRBV10-1
TGTGCCAGCAGCACCGGGACTAGTTATAACGAGCAGTACTTC | CASSTGTSYNEQYF | TRBJ2-7 | - | TRBD2 | TRBV13
TGTGCCAGCAGTACGACCGGGACTAGCTTTACCGGGGAGCTGTTTTTT | CASSTTGTSFTGELFF | TRBJ2-2 | - | TRBD2 | TRBV7-9
TGCAGCGTTCTAAGCGCCCGGGGCACCGGGGAGCTGTTTTTT | CSVLSARGTGELFF | TRBJ2-2 | - | - | TRBV29-1
TGTGCCAGCAGCTTACACGGTAAGCCCCAGCATTTT | CASSLHGKPQHF | TRBJ1-5 | - | - | TRBV7-2
TGCGCCAGCAGCCTAACTGCCCCCGGGACAGAGGCCTACGAGCAGTACTTC | CASSLTAPGTEAYEQYF | TRBJ2-7 | - | TRBD1 | TRBV4-1
TGTGCCAGCAGCCAAGAGACTAGCGGGGGGCGCGAGCAGTACTTC | CASSQETSGGREQYF | TRBJ2-7 | - | TRBD2 | TRBV7-9
TGCAGCGTCGCTCCTGTCTCCTACAATGAGCAGTTCTTC | CSVAPVSYNEQFF | TRBJ2-1 | - | - | TRBV29-1
TGTGCCAGCAGCCCAGGGGGTGCTCGGGACAAGCAGTACTTC | CASSPGGARDKQYF | TRBJ2-7 | - | TRBD1 | TRBV7-2
TGTGCCAGCAGCCTAAACAGGGCCGCGGAGACTGAAGCTTTCTTT | CASSLNRAAETEAFF | TRBJ1-1 | - | - | TRBV6-1
TGTGCCAGCAGCTGGACAGGTTACTACAATGAGCAGTTCTTC | CASSWTGYYNEQFF | TRBJ2-1 | - | TRBD1 | TRBV5-6
TGTGCCAGCTCACCAAGACAGGGTGAAAATGAGCAGTTCTTC | CASSPRQGENEQFF | TRBJ2-1 | - | TRBD1 | TRBV18
TGCAGCGTTGTATTGGGAACCGATCACTCCTACAATGAGCAGTTCTTC | CSVVLGTDHSYNEQFF | TRBJ2-1 | - | - | TRBV29-1
TGTGCCAGTAGTATCCTCCCGGGACAGGGGGCAGGGCAGCCCCAGCATTTT | CASSILPGQGAGQPQHF | TRBJ1-5 | - | TRBD1 | TRBV19